The 27 T cell receptor beta chains given below trace back to one sample, sequenced in a study of cytomegalovirus exposure and HLA in healthy donors. Primers included in the PCR were 60 Vbeta and 13 Jbeta primers. Libraries were prepared by immunoSEQ multiplex PCR; TCRdb keeps only in-frame clonotypes and omits some of them. The sample has 160,000 or so clones, under 85% seen once. The sample consisted of PBMCs. These receptors were collected from a man aged 45-65 years in good health and CMV-seropositive.

CDR3 DNA sequence: TGCGCCAGCAGCCAAGAAACGGGGGGACTAGCCAAAAACATTCAGTACTTC. Translation: CASSQETGGLAKNIQYF. V gene TRBV4-1 combines with J gene TRBJ2-4, with 7 nucleotides matching TRBD2. The V segment lost 0 bases and the J segment 0 bases; nucleotides outside the gene matches: 5. Germline CDR1 MGHRA, CDR2 YSYEKL. The CDR3 covers 17 residues.

The chain uses TRBV11-3 and TRBJ2-1, with a tentative D call TRBD1 (6 bases). Trimming took off 1 base at V and 5 bases at J, with 12 bases between the two ends. This CDR3 is built from 15 residues. CDR1 is SGHNT, CDR2 YENEEA, per germline. The CDR3 is CASSLGGAGDNEQFF. The CDR3 DNA reads as TGTGCCAGCAGCTTAGGGGGAGCAGGGGACAATGAGCAGTTCTTC.

V and J are TRBV11-2 and TRBJ2-7, with unresolved D. Trimming left V 1 base short and J 7 bases short, with 11 bases between. Germline V gene lookup returns CDR1 SGHAT and CDR2 FQNNGV. The CDR3 consists of 13 residues. The CDR3 DNA follows: TGTGCCAGCAGCTTAGTTCGGGTCCGGGAGCAGTACTTC. It codes for CASSLVRVREQYF.

The chain recombines TRBV9 with TRBJ2-3; D possibly corresponds to TRBD1 (6 bases). Germline V gene sequence: CDR1 SGDLS, CDR2 YYNGEE. This CDR3 contains 14 residues. The germline V and J ends were trimmed by 3 bases and 6 bases, with 14 bases remaining between them. The CDR3 sequence is CASSDDRSRDTQYF. The CDR3 DNA reads TGTGCCAGCAGCGATGACAGGTCGAGGGATACGCAGTATTTT. The full variable domain, its missing parts supplied by reference TRBV9 and TRBJ2-3, is DSGVTQTPKHLITATGQRVTLRCSPRSGDLSVYWYQQSLDQGLQFLIQYYNGEERAKGNILERFSAQQFPDLHSELNLSSLELGDSALYFCASSDDRSRDTQYFGPGTRLTVL.

This chain uses TRBV4-1 with TRBJ2-7; D possibly corresponds to TRBD2 (6 bases). Germline values: CDR1 MGHRA, CDR2 YSYEKL. The CDR3 has 17 residues. V was cut by 1 base and J by 3 bases, with 19 bases left in between. The CDR3 DNA sequence: TGCGCCAGCAGCCAAGTAAGTGCGGGGAAATGGGGCTACGAGCAGTACTTC. It translates to CASSQVSAGKWGYEQYF.

The rearrangement joins TRBV6-4 to TRBJ1-1, with D unresolved. CDR3 length: 12 residues. Germline lookup yields CDR1 MRHNA and CDR2 SNTAGT. Trimming cost V 11 bases and J 2 bases, with 12 bases left between them. The DNA for the CDR3 is TGTGCCCAAAGAGGCAGCAACACTGAAGCTTTCTTT. As protein: CAQRGSNTEAFF.

The chain carries TRBV28 and TRBJ2-3; D might be TRBD2 (5 bases). The ends were cut back, 6 bases at V and 6 bases at J, with 16 bases in the middle. The CDR3 runs 14 residues. Germline loops: CDR1 MDHEN, CDR2 SYDVKM. The CDR3 here is CASSGDPVADTQYF. The CDR3 DNA follows: TGTGCCAGCAGCGGGGATCCGGTTGCGGATACGCAGTATTTT. The full variable domain, its missing parts supplied by reference TRBV28 and TRBJ2-3, is DVKVTQSSRYLVKRTGEKVFLECVQDMDHENMFWYRQDPGLGLRLIYFSYDVKMKEKGDIPEGYSVSREKKERFSLILESASTNQTSMYLCASSGDPVADTQYFGPGTRLTVL.

V and J are TRBV29-1 and TRBJ1-4; D is unresolved. Germline assignment: CDR1 SQVTM and CDR2 ANQGSEA. CDR3 length: 11 amino acids. V lost 7 bases, J lost 8 bases, and 11 bases lay in between. CDR3 nucleotide sequence: TGCAGCGCCAGTAGAGGGGAAAAACTGTTTTTT. This encodes CSASRGEKLFF. Full variable domain (rest looked up from reference TRBV29-1 and TRBJ1-4): SAVISQKPSRDICQRGTSLTIQCQVDSQVTMMFWYRQQPGQSLTLIATANQGSEATYESGFVIDKFPISRPNLTFSTLTVSNMSPEDSSIYLCSASRGEKLFFGSGTQLSVL.

The chain is built from TRBV13 and TRBJ1-3, with D unclear. The germline V and J ends were trimmed by 2 bases and 4 bases, with 15 bases remaining between them. Germline V gives CDR1 PRHDT, CDR2 FYEKMQ (reference sequence). The CDR3 has 16 amino acids. For the CDR3, the DNA is TGTGCCAGCAGCTTAAGCCAGGAAACTCCGGGAAACACCATATATTTT. Translated, it gives CASSLSQETPGNTIYF.

V usage is TRBV14 and J usage is TRBJ2-7; 10 positions match TRBD2. CDR1 is SGHDN, CDR2 FVKESK, per germline. The ends lost 3 bases at V and 4 bases at J; junction bases unmatched: 3. This CDR3 contains 14 residues. For the CDR3, the DNA is TGTGCCAGCAGCCAGCTAGCGGGAGTTTACGAGCAGTACTTC. It translates to CASSQLAGVYEQYF. The full variable domain, completed using reference TRBV14 and TRBJ2-7, is EAGVTQFPSHSVIEKGQTVTLRCDPISGHDNLYWYRRVMGKEIKFLLHFVKESKQDESGMPNNRFLAERTGGTYSTLKVQPAELEDSGVYFCASSQLAGVYEQYFGPGTRLTVT.

The rearrangement joins TRBV2 to TRBJ2-7, with D hard to call. The CDR3 is made up of 13 amino acids. Germline V lookup: CDR1 SNHLY, CDR2 FYNNEI. The V end was cut by 2 bases, the J end by 6 bases, with 11 bases between. CDR3 in amino acids: CASSEPSRSEQYF. The CDR3, as DNA: TGTGCCAGCAGTGAACCCAGCAGGTCCGAGCAGTACTTC.

This clone has only a few counts. The chain combines TRBV28 with TRBJ2-5; 8 nucleotides line up with TRBD1. The CDR3 loop spans 14 amino acids. Germline V gene lookup returns CDR1 MDHEN and CDR2 SYDVKM. Trimming took 8 bases from V and 2 from J; bases not matched to a gene: 7. CDR3 amino acids: CASVPGQGQETQYF. CDR3 DNA sequence: TGTGCCAGCGTACCAGGACAGGGACAAGAGACCCAGTACTTC. The entire variable domain, with the rest obtained from reference TRBV28 and TRBJ2-5, is as follows: DVKVTQSSRYLVKRTGEKVFLECVQDMDHENMFWYRQDPGLGLRLIYFSYDVKMKEKGDIPEGYSVSREKKERFSLILESASTNQTSMYLCASVPGQGQETQYFGPGTRLLVL.

The chain links TRBV7-9 to TRBJ2-7, with D possibly TRBD1 on 6 matching bases. Germline-derived CDR1 and CDR2 are SEHNR and FQNEAQ (reference sequence). The V and J ends lost 8 bases and 5 bases respectively, with 13 bases between them. The CDR3 totals 12 residues. DNA of the CDR3: TGTGCCAGCCTGGGGGCAGGCGACGAGCAGTACTTC. This encodes CASLGAGDEQYF.

The CDR3 DNA reads TGTGCCATCGTAGCCGGGGATGAGCAGTTCTTC. This sequence encodes CAIVAGDEQFF. This chain joins TRBV10-3 and TRBJ2-1; D might be TRBD2 (5 bases). This CDR3 is 11 amino acids long. Germline CDR1 and CDR2: ENHRY and SYGVKD. Between the trimmed V and J ends, which lost 8 bases and 8 bases, there was a span of 10 bases.

The gene calls are TRBV28 and TRBJ2-3; D is possibly TRBD2 (6 bases). There are 13 residues in the CDR3. V dropped 3 bases and J dropped 4 bases, with 8 bases sitting between them. CDR1 and CDR2 (germline): MDHEN, SYDVKM. The CDR3 DNA reads as TGTGCCAGCAGTTTGGGCGGGGCAGATACGCAGTATTTT. It translates to CASSLGGADTQYF.

The V gene is TRBV12-2, the J gene TRBJ2-3; TRBD2, the table's D call, lacks a check against the DNA. TRBV12-2 is a pseudogene. The CDR3 consists of 18 residues. CDR3 loop: CASRSGLAGAQSTDTQYF. The CDR3 DNA reads TGTGCAAGTCGCTCGGGACTAGCGGGGGCCCAGAGCACAGATACGCAGTATTTT.

The V call is TRBV5-1, the J call TRBJ1-4; D unclear. Germline CDR1 is SGHRS and CDR2 is YFSETQ. The length of the CDR3 is 14 residues. Trimming cost V 3 bases and J 7 bases, with 13 bases left between them. Here the CDR3 DNA reads TGCGCCAGCAGCTGGGTAGGAGTTGGTGAAAAACTGTTTTTT. Encoded protein: CASSWVGVGEKLFF.

The rearrangement links TRBV28 to TRBJ1-1; 8 nucleotides line up with TRBD1. The V gene's germline CDR1 is MDHEN and CDR2 SYDVKM. The J segment lost 0 bases and the V segment lost 5 bases, leaving 5 bases of the junction unmatched. There are 15 residues in the CDR3. The CDR3 DNA sequence: TGTGCCAGCAGTCTGACAGGGGCTTTGAACACTGAAGCTTTCTTT. Translated, it gives CASSLTGALNTEAFF. Drawing the rest from reference TRBV28 and TRBJ1-1, the complete variable domain is DVKVTQSSRYLVKRTGEKVFLECVQDMDHENMFWYRQDPGLGLRLIYFSYDVKMKEKGDIPEGYSVSREKKERFSLILESASTNQTSMYLCASSLTGALNTEAFFGQGTRLTVV.

The chain combines TRBV4-1 with TRBJ2-7; TRBD2 might be the D (6 bases). The CDR3 is 14 amino acids. Germline CDR1 is MGHRA and CDR2 is YSYEKL. The germline V and J ends were trimmed by 4 bases and 5 bases, with 15 bases remaining between them. The CDR3 DNA follows: TGCGCCAGCAGCCTGGAGACAGCGGGCAACGAGCAGTACTTC. As protein: CASSLETAGNEQYF.

This clone has just a few counts. J is TRBJ2-2 and V is TRBV7-9, with D hard to call. V gave up 11 bases and J gave up 0 bases, with 7 bases separating them. Looked up from germline, CDR1 is SEHNR and CDR2 is FQNEAQ (reference sequence). CDR3 length: 12 residues. DNA of the CDR3: TGTGCCTCGGAGACGAACACCGGGGAGCTGTTTTTT. This sequence encodes CASETNTGELFF.

This clone was observed a handful of times. This rearrangement joins TRBV19 to TRBJ1-5, with a weak D call TRBD1 (6 bases). Trimming stripped 3 bases from V and 6 bases from J, with 12 bases between. This CDR3 has 14 residues. Germline V gene sequence: CDR1 LNHDA, CDR2 SQIVND (reference sequence). The DNA of the CDR3 is TGTGCCAGTAGTATTCGAAGGGACACTCAGCCCCAGCATTTT. Protein product: CASSIRRDTQPQHF.

This chain uses TRBV7-6 with TRBJ1-4, with 11 bases lining up with TRBD1. The CDR3 has 17 residues. From germline, CDR1 is SGHVS and CDR2 FNYEAQ. V lost 4 bases to trimming and J lost 4 bases; unmatched junction nucleotides: 8. The CDR3 reads CASSSSRTGGFNEKLFF. DNA for the CDR3: TGTGCCAGCAGCTCTTCCCGGACAGGGGGCTTTAATGAAAAACTGTTTTTT.

V gene TRBV13 combines with J gene TRBJ2-7, with unresolved D. Germline V CDR1 and CDR2: PRHDT, FYEKMQ (reference sequence). The CDR3 length is 13 residues. V was cut by 1 base and J by 6 bases, with 10 bases left in between. CDR3 coding DNA: TGTGCCAGCAGCTTAGATACTTCCCCCGAGCAGTACTTC. Amino acids: CASSLDTSPEQYF.

This chain joins TRBV19 and TRBJ1-1; D is unresolved. Germline values: CDR1 LNHDA, CDR2 SQIVND (reference sequence). This CDR3 is 15 amino acids long. The V gene lost 3 bases and the J gene lost 1 base, with 12 bases spanning the gap. CDR3: CASSMRGNGNTEAFF. CDR3 coding DNA: TGTGCCAGTAGTATGAGAGGGAACGGGAACACTGAAGCTTTCTTT. Drawing the rest from reference TRBV19 and TRBJ1-1, the complete variable domain is DGGITQSPKYLFRKEGQNVTLSCEQNLNHDAMYWYRQDPGQGLRLIYYSQIVNDFQKGDIAEGYSVSREKKESFPLTVTSAQKNPTAFYLCASSMRGNGNTEAFFGQGTRLTVV.

This sequence joins TRBV15 and TRBJ2-7, with 7 bases lining up with TRBD1. Trimming at V came to 0 bases and at J to 2 bases, leaving 10 bases not matched to a gene. Germline V CDR1 and CDR2: LNHNV, YYDKDF (reference sequence). The CDR3 has 17 amino acids. CDR3 DNA sequence: TGTGCCACCAGCAGAGAAGGCAAGACAGGGCCAACCTACGAGCAGTACTTC. It codes for CATSREGKTGPTYEQYF. Drawing the rest from reference TRBV15 and TRBJ2-7, the complete variable domain is DAMVIQNPRYQVTQFGKPVTLSCSQTLNHNVMYWYQQKSSQAPKLLFHYYDKDFNNEADTPDNFQSRRPNTSFCFLDIRSPGLGDTAMYLCATSREGKTGPTYEQYFGPGTRLTVT.

The rearrangement links TRBV28 to TRBJ1-2; D is unresolved. Trimming removed 3 bases from V and 5 bases from J, with 10 bases in between. CDR3 size: 13 residues. The germline CDR1 and CDR2 sequences are MDHEN and SYDVKM. In DNA form, the CDR3 reads TGTGCCAGCAGTTTGGAGGGAAGGTATGGCTACACCTTC. Translation gives CASSLEGRYGYTF.

This chain links TRBV10-3 with TRBJ1-1; 8 nucleotides align to TRBD1. With 10 bases clipped from V and 1 base from J, the junction kept 5 bases outside the gene matches. CDR3 size: 13 residues. Per the germline V gene, CDR1 is ENHRY and CDR2 is SYGVKD. The CDR3 bases are TGTGCCACGCGGGGACAGGCGAACACTGAAGCTTTCTTT. As protein: CATRGQANTEAFF.